What follows describes a single T cell receptor (beta chain). The repertoire was sequenced with immunoSEQ multiplex PCR; TCRdb's copy has only in-frame clones and lacks some. The table lists some 2.4 million clones, more than 85% of them singletons. This sample was taken from a study of shared clonotypes between healthy human individuals. Within Nashville, Tennessee resided all donors, each a Caucasian adult. The V gene's germline CDR1 is GTSNPN and CDR2 SVGIG (reference sequence). V lost 7 bases and J lost 4; bases outside the gene matches: 6. CDR3 length: 14 amino acids. Sequences were obtained from naive CD4+ T cells from PBMCs. The subset here: CD45RA+ positively selected. This TCR derives from a man aged 18 to 30 in good health. Some clones in this sample may be carry-over from other donors' samples. The rearrangement links TRBV30 to TRBJ2-5; TRBD2 aligns across 13 bases. The CDR3 sequence is CAFTSGRVRETQYF. Written as DNA, the CDR3 is TGTGCCTTTACTAGCGGGAGGGTAAGAGAGACCCAGTACTTC.